This T cell receptor (beta chain) was captured in a study of regulatory T cells in long-lasting Graves disease. Broader study findings: Patients with persistent disease showed a bias toward TRBV28, TRBJ1-2 and TRBJ2-5.

This clonotype was found many times. Its cognate antigen is unknown. Germline assignment: CDR1 SGHTA and CDR2 FQGTGA. The V end lost 5 bases, the J end lost 4 bases, and 11 bases lay between the germline ends. This CDR3 is 14 amino acids long. CDR3-region Arm-PCR and iRepertoire HTBI primers produced the TCR beta libraries. MiXCR was run by TCRdb on the multiplex PCR reads, yielding one entry per CDR3 protein. This sample has over 350,000 distinct CDR3 sequences, with 14% found just once. Time point described: newly diagnosed GD, antithyroid drugs for less than 3 months. The TCR library was made from RNA extracted from PBMCs. This sample was shared with a second study, whose subject was T cells in Graves' hyperthyroidism and ophthalmopathy.

The TCR comes from a woman in her 50s with Graves disease. The rearrangement joins TRBV7-3 to TRBJ2-2, with a possible D match to TRBD1 (6 bases). The sequenced sample was peripheral blood mononuclear cells (PBMCs), obtained at new diagnosis, from a patient treated with antithyroid drugs. The CDR3 is CASSTSQGTGELFF. The CDR3 region has the DNA TGTGCCAGCAGCACCTCACAGGGCACCGGGGAGCTGTTTTTT.